This T cell receptor (beta chain) stems from a study of blood T cell repertoires in COVID-19. Study details: COVID-19 samples, acute and convalescent, were from the United States, Italy and Spain. PBMCs, B-cell-depleted T cells, or T cells were the source of the cDNA or gDNA that made up the material.

This CDR3 spans 17 amino acids. The germline CDR1 and CDR2 sequences are KGHDR and SFDVKD. Original data processing: Estimation of nucleated cell counts relied on the amplification of reference gene primers. Clones were sequenced by immunoSEQ multiplex PCR, and TCRdb holds only the in-frame ones, with some missing. From that table come the V and J calls and clone size; the DNA was used to work out D and trimming. Among roughly 480,000 clones, roughly nine tenths were seen once, and the ten largest hold about 0.91%. This clone was counted once. At one boundary the junction diverges from the germline segment, which might be a read error.

This sequence joins TRBV24-1 and TRBJ2-1, with TRBD2 matching over 13 bases. This TCR came from a man in his late teens or twenties with COVID-19, enrolled during active disease. Source material: peripheral blood. The CDR3 loop is CTTSDQGTSGVYNEQFF. The CDR3, as DNA: TGTACCACCAGTGACCAAGGGACTAGCGGGGTCTACAATGAGCAGTTCTTC.